These 15 T cell receptor beta chains came from one sample sequenced in a study of vaccination and CD4 T cells after COVID-19. At the Johns Hopkins FTIC core, DNA taken from cultured CD4+ T cells was sequenced by way of the Oncomine TCR Beta short-read assay. TCRdb re-derived calls from the PCR reads in MiXCR, one entry per CDR3 protein. The repertoire includes 10,000 or so distinct CDR3 sequences, over 75% of them detected once, and around 20% sits in the top ten. Treatment meaning: approximately 9-day PBMC culture with coronavirus spike peptide pools or control peptides (ViraFEST assay). No cognate antigen is known for these TCRs. The sample taken for sequencing was CD4+ T cells from blood, cultured in vitro. The receptor source for this set is a human donor who had recovered from COVID-19.

The chain couples TRBV24-1 to TRBJ1-1, with 8 bases aligning to TRBD1. This CDR3 contains 10 residues. Germline CDR1 reads KGHDR; CDR2 reads SFDVKD. J gave up 8 bases and V 9 bases, and 1 base lay outside the gene matches. CDR3 nucleotides: TGTGCCACCTGGACAGGGGAAGCTTTCTTT. Translating it yields CATWTGEAFF.

The chain is built from TRBV21-1 and TRBJ1-5; TRBD1 is the table's D call, not checked against the DNA. TRBV21-1 is a pseudogene locus. This CDR3 has 16 residues. Here the CDR3 reads CASSGLRLGENQPQHF. DNA for the CDR3: TGTGCCAGCAGCGGCCTGAGATTGGGGGAGAATCAGCCCCAGCATTTT.

The rearrangement joins TRBV7-2 to TRBJ2-5; no reliable D call. CDR1 is SGHTA and CDR2 is FQGNSA in the germline V gene. This CDR3 contains 12 residues. Trimming took 2 bases from V and 6 from J, leaving 7 bases between them. The CDR3 spells CASSLFQKTQYF. The CDR3 region has the DNA TGTGCCAGCAGCTTATTCCAGAAGACCCAGTACTTC.

V gene TRBV30 combines with J gene TRBJ2-5; 8 bases map to TRBD2. The CDR3 loop spans 13 amino acids. Germline CDR1 reads GTSNPN; CDR2 reads SVGIG (reference sequence). The V and J ends lost 4 bases and 5 bases, in that order; junction bases with no gene match: 6. The CDR3 DNA reads TGTGCCTGGACTACGGGACTAGTGGAGACCCAGTACTTC. This codes for CAWTTGLVETQYF.

This clonotype was picked up a small number of times. J is TRBJ2-6 and V is TRBV7-2; D might be TRBD1 (6 bases). Trimming took 5 bases from V and 1 from J, leaving 18 bases between them. CDR1 and CDR2 from the germline V gene are SGHTA and FQGNSA. The CDR3 loop spans 18 amino acids. The CDR3 is CASSGTGSQLSGANVLTF. The CDR3 DNA follows: TGTGCCAGCAGCGGCACAGGGAGCCAATTATCTGGGGCCAACGTCCTGACTTTC.

This clonotype was counted a few times. The chain recombines TRBV6-1 with TRBJ1-2; D unclear. Germline V lookup: CDR1 MNHNS, CDR2 SASEGT. CDR3 length: 13 amino acids. The V end was cut by 6 bases, the J end by 4 bases, with 12 bases between. As DNA, the CDR3 is TGTGCCAGCAGAACCGACACCTCCTATGGCTACACCTTC. This encodes CASRTDTSYGYTF.

The V call is TRBV6-4, the J call TRBJ1-6; 8 nucleotides agree with TRBD1. This CDR3 has 14 amino acids. V trimming: 5 bases; J trimming: 6 bases; junction bases outside the gene matches: 3. Per the germline V gene, CDR1 is MRHNA and CDR2 is SNTAGT. CDR3 in amino acids: CASSRDRSNSPLHF. Written as DNA, the CDR3 is TGTGCCAGCAGTCGGGACAGGAGTAATTCACCCCTCCACTTT.

The CDR3: CASSQGSSSPLHF. The CDR3 DNA sequence: TGTGCCAGCAGCCAGGGGTCATCGTCACCCCTCCACTTT. The chain joins TRBV6-1 to TRBJ1-6; possibly TRBD1 for D (6 bases). This CDR3 spans 13 amino acids. The V gene's germline CDR1 is MNHNS and CDR2 SASEGT. The V and J ends lost 6 bases and 10 bases respectively, with 13 bases between them.

This clonotype has only a few counts. The chain is built from TRBV10-1 and TRBJ1-1; no clear D. This CDR3 is built from 10 residues. V was shortened by 6 bases and J by 11 bases, with 10 bases between the two germline ends. Germline V gene lookup returns CDR1 WNHNN and CDR2 SYGVQD (reference sequence). The CDR3, as DNA: TGCGCCAGCAGGACGGATGGGGCTTTCTTT. Amino acid sequence: CASRTDGAFF.

The chain recombines TRBV6-5 with TRBJ1-6, with D maybe TRBD1 (5 bases). The V gene's germline CDR1 is MNHEY and CDR2 SVGAGI. This CDR3 contains 16 residues. V was trimmed by 2 bases and J by 0 bases, leaving 8 bases between them. CDR3 amino acids: CASSYGGSSYNSPLHF. The CDR3 DNA is TGTGCCAGCAGTTACGGGGGGAGCTCCTATAATTCACCCCTCCACTTT.

The chain couples TRBV5-3 to TRBJ1-5, with 7 bases identical to TRBD1. TRBV5-3 belongs to the ORF category, with a function that is uncertain. Trimming cost V 8 bases and J 5 bases; bases outside gene matches: 10. The CDR3 length is 14 residues. In DNA, the CDR3 is TGTGCCAGCACCAGACAGGGAAGGTATCAGCCCCAGCATTTT. This gives the protein CASTRQGRYQPQHF.

This clonotype was detected only a few times. The chain couples TRBV19 to TRBJ1-5; a possible D gene is TRBD1 (5 bases). This CDR3 is 14 amino acids long. The germline V and J ends were trimmed by 2 bases and 7 bases, with 12 bases remaining between them. The V gene's germline CDR1 is LNHDA and CDR2 SQIVND (reference sequence). CDR3 sequence (DNA): TGTGCCAGTAGTATACAGGGTCGGGGGCAGCCCCAGCATTTT. Protein sequence: CASSIQGRGQPQHF.

V gene TRBV7-2 combines with J gene TRBJ1-1; D might be TRBD1 (5 bases). Trimming removed 1 base at V and 12 bases at J, with 6 bases between. The CDR3 loop spans 10 amino acids. CDR1 is SGHTA, CDR2 FQGNSA, per germline. The CDR3 here is CASSLGGPFF. CDR3 DNA sequence: TGTGCCAGCAGCTTAGGGGGACCTTTCTTT.

The chain uses TRBV27 and TRBJ2-2, with D possibly matching TRBD2 (7 bases). This CDR3 is built from 16 residues. From germline, CDR1 is MNHEY and CDR2 SMNVEV (reference sequence). V was shortened by 6 bases and J by 2 bases, with 16 bases between the two germline ends. CDR3 amino acids: CASSRRGGLNTGELFF. The CDR3 DNA reads TGTGCCAGCAGCCGAAGGGGGGGCCTTAACACCGGGGAGCTGTTTTTT.

The J gene is TRBJ1-2, the V gene TRBV6-1, with a weak D call TRBD1 (5 bases). This CDR3 region has 12 residues. V lost 11 bases, J lost 8 bases, and 18 bases lay in between. CDR1 and CDR2 (germline): MNHNS, SASEGT. CDR3 sequence (DNA): TGTGCCGGCTGGACCGGGGGGTCGGGCTACACCTTC. It specifies CAGWTGGSGYTF.